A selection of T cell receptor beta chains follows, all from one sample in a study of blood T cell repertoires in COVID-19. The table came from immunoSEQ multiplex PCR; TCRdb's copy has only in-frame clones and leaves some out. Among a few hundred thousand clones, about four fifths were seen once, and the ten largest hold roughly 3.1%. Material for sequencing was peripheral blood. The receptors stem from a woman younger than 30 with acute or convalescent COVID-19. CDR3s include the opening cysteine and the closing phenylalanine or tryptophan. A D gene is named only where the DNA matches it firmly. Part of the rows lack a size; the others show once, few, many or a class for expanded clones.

CDR3: CASSLAGVSSSYEQYF
DNA: TGTGCCAGCAGCTTAGCGGGTGTTTCTAGCTCCTACGAGCAGTACTTC
length: 16
D: .
J: TRBJ2-7
size: .
V: TRBV7-2

CDR3: CASSLPSYEQYF
DNA: TGTGCCAGCAGTCTCCCCTCCTACGAGCAGTACTTC
length: 12
D: .
J: TRBJ2-7
size: .
V: TRBV27

CDR3: CASSLLQGSNQPQHF
DNA: TGTGCCAGCAGTTTATTACAGGGTAGCAATCAGCCCCAGCATTTT
length: 15
D: .
J: TRBJ1-5
size: .
V: TRBV28

CDR3: CASSYWGGEQYF
DNA: TGTGCCAGCAGTTACTGGGGGGGGGAGCAGTACTTC
length: 12
D: TRBD2
J: TRBJ2-7
size: .
V: TRBV6-5

CDR3: CASSLRQVSASEKLFF
DNA: TGCGCCAGCAGCCTTCGACAGGTTTCTGCCTCTGAAAAACTGTTTTTT
length: 16
D: .
J: TRBJ1-4
size: .
V: TRBV5-1

CDR3: CASSPSGSRYNEQFF
DNA: TGTGCCAGCAGCCCTAGCGGGAGTAGATACAATGAGCAGTTCTTC
length: 15
D: TRBD2
J: TRBJ2-1
size: .
V: TRBV11-3

CDR3: CASSFTGLAGTDTQYF
DNA: TGTGCCAGCAGTTTCACGGGGCTAGCGGGCACAGATACGCAGTATTTT
length: 16
D: TRBD2
J: TRBJ2-3
size: .
V: TRBV27

CDR3: CASSYPGTENQFF
DNA: TGTGCCAGCAGTTACCCCGGGACAGAGAATCAGTTCTTC
length: 13
D: TRBD1
J: TRBJ2-1
size: .
V: TRBV6-5

CDR3: CASSLGQGAWDTEAFF
DNA: TGCGCCAGCAGCTTGGGACAGGGCGCTTGGGACACTGAAGCTTTCTTT
length: 16
D: TRBD1
J: TRBJ1-1
size: .
V: TRBV5-1

CDR3: CASSLTSLAGGHNEQFF
DNA: TGTGCCAGCAGCTTAACGTCGCTAGCGGGAGGGCACAATGAGCAGTTCTTC
length: 17
D: TRBD2
J: TRBJ2-1
size: .
V: TRBV7-3

CDR3: CASSRRLERGYEQYF
DNA: TGCGCCAGCAGCCGGAGATTGGAGCGGGGCTACGAGCAGTACTTC
length: 15
D: TRBD2
J: TRBJ2-7
size: many
V: TRBV4-1

CDR3: CASSPSSYEQYF
DNA: TGTGCCAGCAGTCCCAGTTCTTACGAGCAGTACTTC
length: 12
D: .
J: TRBJ2-7
size: .
V: TRBV25-1

CDR3: CASSLVLQGANSPLHF
DNA: TGCGCCAGCAGCTTAGTATTACAGGGGGCAAATTCACCCCTCCACTTT
length: 16
D: TRBD1
J: TRBJ1-6
size: .
V: TRBV5-1

CDR3: CASSQSTNFYANEQFF
DNA: TGCGCCAGCAGCCAGTCTACTAACTTCTATGCGAATGAGCAGTTCTTC
length: 16
D: .
J: TRBJ2-1
size: .
V: TRBV4-3

CDR3: CASSGGVGYEQYF
DNA: TGTGCCAGCAGCGGGGGCGTGGGCTACGAGCAGTACTTC
length: 13
D: .
J: TRBJ2-7
size: .
V: TRBV9

CDR3: CASSPDRAHEQYF
DNA: TGTGCCAGCAGCCCCGACAGGGCACACGAGCAGTACTTC
length: 13
D: TRBD1
J: TRBJ2-7
size: few
V: TRBV7-9

CDR3: CASSFGWTSGSRTGELFF
DNA: TGTGCCAGCAGTTTTGGTTGGACTAGCGGGAGTCGGACCGGGGAGCTGTTTTTT
length: 18
D: TRBD2
J: TRBJ2-2
size: .
V: TRBV27

CDR3: CASSFWNPGQGTDEQYF
DNA: TGTGCCAGCAGCTTTTGGAACCCGGGACAGGGGACCGACGAGCAGTACTTC
length: 17
D: TRBD1
J: TRBJ2-7
size: .
V: TRBV7-3

CDR3: CAWSRTGLVGYEQYF
DNA: TGTGCCTGGAGTCGAACGGGACTAGTGGGTTACGAGCAGTACTTC
length: 15
D: TRBD2
J: TRBJ2-7
size: .
V: TRBV30

CDR3: CASSGASVNRNEQFF
DNA: TGTGCCAGTAGTGGGGCTAGCGTAAATCGCAATGAGCAGTTCTTC
length: 15
D: .
J: TRBJ2-1
size: .
V: TRBV19

CDR3: CAWSVEGLAGVGTSTDTQYF
DNA: TGTGCCTGGAGTGTAGAAGGGCTAGCGGGAGTTGGGACTAGCACAGATACGCAGTATTTT
length: 20
D: TRBD2
J: TRBJ2-3
size: .
V: TRBV30

CDR3: CASSLGGSEQFF
DNA: TGTGCCAGCAGTTTAGGAGGTTCGGAGCAGTTCTTC
length: 12
D: .
J: TRBJ2-1
size: .
V: TRBV27

CDR3: CASSLRVNTEAFF
DNA: TGCGCCAGCAGCCTTAGAGTGAACACTGAAGCTTTCTTT
length: 13
D: .
J: TRBJ1-1
size: .
V: TRBV5-1

CDR3: CASSPGTSGRAVF
DNA: TGTGCCAGCAGCCCCGGGACTAGCGGGAGGGCCGTCTTC
length: 13
D: TRBD2
J: TRBJ2-7
size: .
V: TRBV5-6

CDR3: CASSSDTMAYNEQFF
DNA: TGTGCCAGCAGTTCGGACACGATGGCCTACAATGAGCAGTTCTTC
length: 15
D: .
J: TRBJ2-1
size: .
V: TRBV28

CDR3: CASSLDYRVQVNTEAFF
DNA: TGCGCCAGCAGCTTGGACTACAGGGTGCAAGTGAACACTGAAGCTTTCTTT
length: 17
D: .
J: TRBJ1-1
size: .
V: TRBV5-1

CDR3: CASSQGGTGNQPQHF
DNA: TGCGCCAGCAGCCAAGGAGGGACAGGGAATCAGCCCCAGCATTTT
length: 15
D: TRBD1
J: TRBJ1-5
size: .
V: TRBV5-1

CDR3: CASSLAGAAYEQYF
DNA: TGTGCCAGCAGTTTGGCGGGGGCAGCCTACGAGCAGTACTTC
length: 14
D: .
J: TRBJ2-7
size: .
V: TRBV28

CDR3: CASSQDWRQGVGSPLHF
DNA: TGCGCCAGCAGCCAAGACTGGAGGCAGGGGGTAGGTTCACCCCTCCACTTT
length: 17
D: TRBD1
J: TRBJ1-6
size: .
V: TRBV4-1

CDR3: CASSLGPPSGISTDTQYF
DNA: TGTGCCAGCAGCTTAGGCCCCCCAAGCGGGATAAGCACAGATACGCAGTATTTT
length: 18
D: TRBD2
J: TRBJ2-3
size: .
V: TRBV11-2

CDR3: CASSFSSPGELFF
DNA: TGTGCCAGCAGTTTTAGTAGTCCCGGGGAGCTGTTTTTT
length: 13
D: .
J: TRBJ2-2
size: .
V: TRBV6-5

CDR3: CASSGWTGMNTEAFF
DNA: TGTGCCAGCAGTGGGTGGACAGGAATGAACACTGAAGCTTTCTTT
length: 15
D: TRBD1
J: TRBJ1-1
size: .
V: TRBV2

CDR3: CAWSRQSNQPQHF
DNA: TGTGCCTGGTCCAGACAAAGCAATCAGCCCCAGCATTTT
length: 13
D: .
J: TRBJ1-5
size: few
V: TRBV30

CDR3: CASSQRQAGGPPQHF
DNA: TGCGCCAGCAGTCAACGACAGGCAGGGGGACCGCCCCAGCATTTT
length: 15
D: TRBD1
J: TRBJ1-5
size: .
V: TRBV23-1

CDR3: CASSLAQGADTEAFF
DNA: TGTGCCAGCAGCTTAGCACAGGGGGCGGACACTGAAGCTTTCTTT
length: 15
D: TRBD1
J: TRBJ1-1
size: .
V: TRBV7-6

CDR3: CASSYGASNQPQHF
DNA: TGTGCCAGCAGTTATGGGGCTAGCAATCAGCCCCAGCATTTT
length: 14
D: .
J: TRBJ1-5
size: .
V: TRBV6-2/TRBV6-3

CDR3: CASWRISGETQYF
DNA: TGTGCCAGCTGGCGAATTTCGGGAGAGACCCAGTACTTC
length: 13
D: .
J: TRBJ2-5
size: .
V: TRBV6-5

CDR3: CASSLAGRSTYEQYF
DNA: TGTGCCAGCAGTCTAGCGGGACGTTCCACCTACGAGCAGTACTTC
length: 15
D: TRBD2
J: TRBJ2-7
size: few
V: TRBV27

CDR3: CASSQGGRAGYEQYF
DNA: TGTGCCAGCAGCCAAGGCGGGCGAGCGGGCTACGAGCAGTACTTC
length: 15
D: .
J: TRBJ2-7
size: .
V: TRBV3-1/TRBV3-2

CDR3: CASSKRTGNEQFF
DNA: TGTGCCAGCAGCAAGCGGACGGGCAATGAGCAGTTCTTC
length: 13
D: .
J: TRBJ2-1
size: once
V: TRBV7-6

CDR3: CASSATVDYGYTF
DNA: TGTGCCAGCAGCGCGACAGTGGATTATGGCTACACCTTC
length: 13
D: .
J: TRBJ1-2
size: .
V: TRBV9

CDR3: CASGPTGVPQPQHF
DNA: TGTGCTAGTGGTCCAACAGGGGTCCCTCAGCCCCAGCATTTT
length: 14
D: TRBD1
J: TRBJ1-5
size: .
V: TRBV12-5

CDR3: CASSALGRGRVFF
DNA: TGTGCCAGCAGCGCTCTGGGCAGGGGCCGAGTGTTCTTC
length: 13
D: .
J: TRBJ2-1
size: once
V: TRBV6-5